The following is a T cell receptor beta chain sequence with its context. The antigen is not known. The entry originates in a study of cytomegalovirus exposure and HLA in healthy donors. Study-wide results and limits: Sequencing depth across donors, presence/absence analyses assumed, was roughly uniform. Other equally common chains were less clonally expanded than HLA-associated TCR beta chains, a later analysis showed. The study designated fewer than 200 TCR beta chains cytomegalovirus-associated. Most of the TCR beta V segments (in an earlier analysis) were productive either about 87% or about 30% of the time.

Germline V CDR1 and CDR2: SGHTA, FQGNSA. This CDR3 is built from 15 residues. The junction had 4 bases not matched to a gene; V was cut back by 1 base and J by 8 bases. This PCR relied on a set of 60 Vbeta primers and 13 Jbeta primers. Measured with immunoSEQ multiplex PCR; TCRdb has only the in-frame clones, and not every one. The sample gives 160,000 or so clones, approximately 76% of which show up once; under 1.5% is in the top ten. The chain joins TRBV7-2 to TRBJ1-4; the match to TRBD1 covers 10 bases. This TCR was recovered from a man in his 60s in good health and CMV-seronegative. The sample taken for sequencing was PBMCs. As DNA, the CDR3 is TGTGCCAGCAGCTTAGAGGGACAGGGGATCGAAAAACTGTTTTTT. Translating it yields CASSLEGQGIEKLFF.